Listed here are 5 T cell receptor beta chains from one sample, sequenced in a study of T cells in tuberculosis. The data were produced by immunoSEQ multiplex PCR, yet TCRdb's version contains in-frame clones alone and is incomplete. The sample lists about 43,000 clones, about 94% occurring once. The sequencing input was PBMCs. All receptors derive from a donor aged 5-35 years with latent tuberculosis or without tuberculosis infection. Some clones in this sample may be carry-over from other donors' samples.

The J gene is TRBJ2-5, the V gene TRBV28; TRBD1 aligns across 10 bases. The CDR3 is 15 amino acids. Per germline, CDR1 MDHEN and CDR2 SYDVKM. The V and J ends lost 6 bases and 4 bases, in that order; junction bases with no gene match: 8. In nucleotides, the CDR3 is TGTGCCAGCAGGCCCCCCGGGACAGGGGTAGAGACCCAGTACTTC. Protein product: CASRPPGTGVETQYF.

The chain joins TRBV5-4 to TRBJ2-3; 7 bases are a match to TRBD1. V was clipped by 2 bases and J by 5 bases; unmatched bases: 8. This CDR3 is 15 amino acids long. Germline CDR1 SGHNT, CDR2 YYREEE (reference sequence). CDR3 sequence reads: CASSFQTGHQDTQYF. CDR3 coding DNA: TGTGCCAGCAGCTTTCAGACAGGGCACCAAGATACGCAGTATTTT.

The chain joins TRBV6-1 to TRBJ1-5; a possible D gene is TRBD1 (5 bases). Trimming removed 2 bases at V and 9 bases at J, with 17 bases between. Looked up from germline, CDR1 is MNHNS and CDR2 is SASEGT. The CDR3 consists of 15 residues. The DNA for the CDR3 is TGTGCCAGCAGTGAATTATTCTTTGACAGCCGGCCCCAGCATTTT. It translates to CASSELFFDSRPQHF.

The genes are TRBV19 and TRBJ2-3; D may be TRBD1 (6 bases). The germline V gene has CDR1 LNHDA and CDR2 SQIVND (reference sequence). Trimming took off 7 bases at V and 1 base at J, with 12 bases between the two ends. The CDR3 is 14 amino acids. This CDR3 is CASTQGWGTDTQYF. The CDR3 nucleotides are TGTGCCAGTACCCAGGGGTGGGGCACAGATACGCAGTATTTT.

The chain links TRBV19 to TRBJ1-1; no clear D gene. Germline CDR1 reads LNHDA; CDR2 reads SQIVND (reference sequence). The CDR3 is made up of 15 amino acids. Trimming removed 3 bases from V and 1 base from J, with 12 bases in between. The CDR3 bases are TGTGCCAGTAGTATGTCGGCAGGTGGGAACACTGAAGCTTTCTTT. It is translated as CASSMSAGGNTEAFF.